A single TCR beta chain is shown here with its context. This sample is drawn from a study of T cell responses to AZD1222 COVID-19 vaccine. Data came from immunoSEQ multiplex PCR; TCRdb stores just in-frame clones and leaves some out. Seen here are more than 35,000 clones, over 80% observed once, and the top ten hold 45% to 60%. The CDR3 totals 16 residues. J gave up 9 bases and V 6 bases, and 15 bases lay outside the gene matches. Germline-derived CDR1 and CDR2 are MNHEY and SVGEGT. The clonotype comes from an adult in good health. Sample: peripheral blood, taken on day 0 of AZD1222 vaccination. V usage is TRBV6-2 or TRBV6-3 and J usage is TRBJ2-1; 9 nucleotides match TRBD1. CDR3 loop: CASSPSPDRGMSEQFF. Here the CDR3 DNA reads TGTGCCAGCAGCCCCTCCCCGGACAGGGGCATGAGTGAGCAGTTCTTC.